Given below is one TCR beta chain in context. Its antigen remains unidentified. Sequencing used immunoSEQ multiplex PCR; TCRdb keeps in-frame clones, though not all of them. This table holds around 2,000,000 clones, about 95% found once. The sample belongs to a study of shared clonotypes between healthy human individuals. Whole-study context: CD4 naive and memory got three plates each, CD8 naive two, CD8 memory one.

Study-wide results and caveats: Rarefaction indicated that sorted-subset sequencing remained incomplete although depth was large.

Naive CD8 cells were CD45RO-negative, positively selected for CCR7, excluding terminally differentiated effector memory CD45RA+ cells. Free of recent acute infections or vaccinations, the donors were healthy HIV-negative adults. Germline V gene sequence: CDR1 SGHVS, CDR2 FNYEAQ. CDR3 length equals 14 residues. Trimming shortened V by 5 bases and J by 5 bases, and 15 bases separated the two germline ends. This receptor was obtained from a man aged 18 to 30 in good health. The material sequenced was naive CD8+ T cells sorted from blood. The rearrangement links TRBV7-6 to TRBJ1-1; TRBD1 might be the D (6 bases). The CDR3 spells CASSPRGGFTEAFF. CDR3 nucleotide sequence: TGTGCCAGCAGCCCAAGAGGGGGGTTTACTGAAGCTTTCTTT.